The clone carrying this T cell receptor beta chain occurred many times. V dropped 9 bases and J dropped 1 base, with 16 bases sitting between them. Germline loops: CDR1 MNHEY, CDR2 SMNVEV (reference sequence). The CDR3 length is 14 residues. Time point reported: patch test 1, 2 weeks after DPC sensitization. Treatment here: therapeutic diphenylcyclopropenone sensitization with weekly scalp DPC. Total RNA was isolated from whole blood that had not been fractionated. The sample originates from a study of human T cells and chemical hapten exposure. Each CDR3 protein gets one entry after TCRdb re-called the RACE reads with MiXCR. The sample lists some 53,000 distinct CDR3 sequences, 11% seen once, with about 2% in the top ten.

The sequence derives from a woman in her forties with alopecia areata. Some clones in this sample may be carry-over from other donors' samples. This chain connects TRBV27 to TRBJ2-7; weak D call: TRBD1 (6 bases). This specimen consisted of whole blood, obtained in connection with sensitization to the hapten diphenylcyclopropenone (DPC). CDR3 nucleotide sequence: TGTGCCAGTCATCAAAACAGGGAGTCCTACGAGCAGTACTTC. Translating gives CASHQNRESYEQYF.